This entry features one T cell receptor (beta chain) sequence. This sample is drawn from a study of blood T cell repertoires in COVID-19. Original processing notes: Using reference gene primer amplification, nucleated cell counts were estimated. TCRdb keeps only in-frame clones here, not all; method: immunoSEQ multiplex PCR. V and J calls and clone size come straight from that table; D and trimming were deduced from the DNA. The data contain approximately 290,000 clones, approximately 90% of them singletons. Allocation to cohorts depended on clinical history reported by the participants. The CDR3 covers 17 residues. Trimming removed 4 bases from V and 2 bases from J; junction bases left unmatched: 13. The germline gives CDR1 SGHNT, CDR2 YYREEE (reference sequence).

The sequence was obtained from a woman under 40 who had recovered from COVID-19. The specimen was PBMCs or T cells enriched from blood (not recorded which). The V and J genes are TRBV5-4 and TRBJ2-5; 8 bases agree with TRBD2. The CDR3 spells CASSPVGLEIIQETQYF. As DNA, the CDR3 is TGTGCCAGCAGCCCAGTGGGACTAGAGATTATTCAAGAGACCCAGTACTTC.